A selection of T cell receptor beta chains follows, all from one sample in a study of Graves' ophthalmopathy and Graves' hyperthyroidism. TCRdb recomputed calls from the multiplex PCR reads with MiXCR, one row per CDR3 protein. The sample includes some 47,000 distinct CDR3 sequences, around half of them seen just once. Sequenced material: peripheral blood. Source of these receptors: an adult man with Graves' ophthalmopathy. Both conserved end residues are part of each CDR3. A D gene is named only where the DNA matches it firmly. Some rows have no size entry. The others give once, few or many, or a class for an expanded clone.

len,j_gene,d_gene,abundance,v_gene,CDR3nt,CDR3aa
11,TRBJ2-5,NA,few,TRBV19,TGTGCCAGTAGTATACAGGAGACCCAGTACTTC,CASSIQETQYF
13,TRBJ2-1,NA,once,TRBV5-1,TGCGCCAGCAGCTCTCTGAGATACAATGGGCAGTTCTTC,CASSSLRYNGQFF
18,TRBJ2-3,TRBD2,NA,TRBV6-6,TGTGCCAGCAGGGATCCGGGACTAGCGGGGGGGGGCACAGATACGCAGTATTTT,CASRDPGLAGGGTDTQYF
17,TRBJ2-7,NA,NA,TRBV11-2,TGTGCCAGCAGCCTCCTTGGGAAGGGGTTGGGAGGTGACGAGCAGTACTTC,CASSLLGKGLGGDEQYF
13,TRBJ1-5,NA,many,TRBV12-3/TRBV12-4,TGTGCCAGCAGTTCCGTTGCCAATCAGCCCCAGCATTTT,CASSSVANQPQHF
15,TRBJ2-2,TRBD1,NA,TRBV19,TGTGCCAGTATAGGGACAGGCATCCTCACCGGGGAGCTGTTTTTT,CASIGTGILTGELFF
14,TRBJ2-5,NA,many,TRBV27,TGTGCCAGCAGTTTTTGGCAGGACCAAGAGACCCAGTACTTC,CASSFWQDQETQYF
16,TRBJ2-7,TRBD1,NA,TRBV7-9,TGTGCCAGCAGCTTGAGGGACAGGGGGCAAGTAGGCGAGCAGTACTTC,CASSLRDRGQVGEQYF
13,TRBJ1-2,NA,NA,TRBV5-1,TGCGCCAGCGACCGCGACGGGAACTATGGCTACACCTTC,CASDRDGNYGYTF
15,TRBJ2-1,TRBD2,NA,TRBV5-1,TGCGTCAGCAGCGCGACCCGGCGGGAGATGGGTGAGCAGTTCTTC,CVSSATRREMGEQFF
15,TRBJ2-3,NA,NA,TRBV7-9,TGTGCCAGCAGCTTAGCGGGCGTCTCCTACAATGAGCAGTATTTT,CASSLAGVSYNEQYF
14,TRBJ1-2,NA,medium-sized,TRBV2,TGTGCCAGCAGTGAAGTACAGCGTAACTATGGCTACACCTTC,CASSEVQRNYGYTF
15,TRBJ1-5,NA,NA,TRBV19,TGTGCCAGTAGTATGGGCGGCAGTATCAATCAGCCCCAGCATTTT,CASSMGGSINQPQHF
16,TRBJ2-2,NA,NA,TRBV10-2,TGCGCCAGCAGTGAGTCGAATCCGGTAAACACCGGGGAGCTGTTTTTT,CASSESNPVNTGELFF
14,TRBJ1-3,TRBD1,medium-sized,TRBV29-1,TGCAGCGCCTCGGGACAGGGAGGTGGAAACACCATATATTTT,CSASGQGGGNTIYF
13,TRBJ2-7,TRBD2,NA,TRBV28,TGTGCCAGCAGGGGGGTTCCGGGACTAGCAGGGTACTTC,CASRGVPGLAGYF
13,TRBJ1-6,NA,NA,TRBV2,TGTGCCAGCAGAGACAGAAGCAATCAGCCCCTCCACTTT,CASRDRSNQPLHF
17,TRBJ2-2,NA,many,TRBV5-6,TGTGCCAGCAGCTTGTGGGCAGGTCGACCGAACACCGGGGAGCTGTTTTTT,CASSLWAGRPNTGELFF
12,TRBJ1-4,NA,NA,TRBV20-1,TGCAGTGCTAGAGATCGGGAGCAAAGACTGTTTTTT,CSARDREQRLFF
17,TRBJ1-6,TRBD1,NA,TRBV20-1,TGCAGTGCTAGAGATCGGCAGGGGGTGAACTATAATTCACCCCTCCACTTT,CSARDRQGVNYNSPLHF
12,TRBJ2-5,NA,NA,TRBV20-1,TGCAGTGTGCATGGGGGGTCTGAGACCCAGTACTTC,CSVHGGSETQYF
11,TRBJ2-3,NA,many,TRBV6-1,TGTGCCAGCAGGAACGCAGATACGCAGTATTTT,CASRNADTQYF
14,TRBJ2-7,NA,NA,TRBV7-6,TGTGCCAGCAGCTTAGCGGAGGGGGGGGACGAGCAGTACTTC,CASSLAEGGDEQYF
13,TRBJ2-2,TRBD1,NA,TRBV2,TGTGCCAGCCCAACAGGGGGTCCCGGGGAGCTGTTTTTT,CASPTGGPGELFF
13,TRBJ1-1,NA,few,TRBV25-1,TGTGCCAGCAGTCCCCACGGAAGCGCTGAAGCTTTCTTT,CASSPHGSAEAFF
15,TRBJ2-2,NA,once,TRBV6-2/TRBV6-3,TGTGCCAGCAGTTACTCGTCAAGGGGTAGCAGGGAGCTGTTTTTT,CASSYSSRGSRELFF
13,TRBJ1-2,NA,NA,TRBV7-2,TGTGCCGGCAGCTTAGCAGGGGCCTGTGGCTACACCTTC,CAGSLAGACGYTF
14,TRBJ2-7,TRBD2,NA,TRBV2,TGTGCCAGCAGTTACGTAACTAGCGGACACGAGCAGTACTTC,CASSYVTSGHEQYF
13,TRBJ1-1,NA,many,TRBV5-1,TGCGCCAGCAGCTTGGGACATGCTTTTGAAGCTTTCTTT,CASSLGHAFEAFF
16,TRBJ2-3,NA,few,TRBV5-5,TGTGCCAGCAGCCCCTTGCACCACCCCATCACAGATACGCAGTATTTT,CASSPLHHPITDTQYF
17,TRBJ1-6,NA,NA,TRBV24-1,TGTGCCACCAGTGATCCCCGCGGGGTGACAGACAATTCACCCCTCCACTTT,CATSDPRGVTDNSPLHF
14,TRBJ1-1,NA,medium-sized,TRBV29-1,TGCAGCGTTGTCTCCTGGGAACGGAACACTGAAGCTTTCTTT,CSVVSWERNTEAFF
14,TRBJ2-3,NA,NA,TRBV20-1,TGCAGTGCTAGAATTCACGAGGTTTACAATGAGCAGTATTTT,CSARIHEVYNEQYF
13,TRBJ2-7,NA,few,TRBV10-3,TGTGCCATCAGTGAGGTGGGGGAAGACGAGCAGTACTTC,CAISEVGEDEQYF
11,TRBJ1-1,NA,NA,TRBV29-1,TGCAGCGTAAGGGTTAACACTGAAGCTTTCTTT,CSVRVNTEAFF
17,TRBJ2-2,TRBD2,many,TRBV20-1,TGCAGTGCTAGAGAGAGGGCGGGGCTAGCGGGATCCGGGGAGCTGTTTTTT,CSARERAGLAGSGELFF
15,TRBJ2-3,NA,NA,TRBV10-1,TGCGCCAGCAGTGACCTCGGGATCGACACAGATACGCAGTATTTT,CASSDLGIDTDTQYF
13,TRBJ1-2,NA,NA,TRBV18,TGTGCCAGCTCCTTCGATTCGGGTACTGGCTACACCTTC,CASSFDSGTGYTF
16,TRBJ1-6,NA,once,TRBV24-1,TGTGCCACCAGTGATTTGCAACGGGGGGCCCATTCACCCCTCCACTTT,CATSDLQRGAHSPLHF
15,TRBJ2-5,NA,many,TRBV7-9,TGTGCCAGCAGCCCAAGGGATTTCGTGGGGGAGACCCAGTACTTC,CASSPRDFVGETQYF
13,TRBJ2-7,NA,NA,TRBV20-1,TGCAGTGCTAGGGGATCTGGGGGCTACGAGCAGTACTTC,CSARGSGGYEQYF
15,TRBJ2-7,TRBD2,NA,TRBV7-2,TGTGCCAGCAGCTTAGCACTAGCGGGGCCCTACGAGCAGTACTTC,CASSLALAGPYEQYF